The 10 T cell receptor beta chains below were found in one sample sequenced in a study of cytomegalovirus exposure and HLA in healthy donors (dated by TCRdb to about 2017). Libraries were made using the immunoSEQ multiplex PCR assay. The multiplex PCR relied on a mix of 60 forward primers for TCR Vbeta segments and 13 reverse primers for TCR Jbeta segments. TCRdb limited this immuneACCESS table to in-frame rearrangements with V and J called. A share of clones is missing; checked studies link under half to unresolved V genes, and the rest is unexplained. The sample has about 110,000 clones on record, under 90% of them singletons. The ten most abundant clones make up around 2.2% of the sample. Sequenced: PBMCs. The receptors were gathered from a woman younger than 45 in good health and CMV-seronegative.

The chain is built from TRBV5-1 and TRBJ1-2; D is possibly TRBD1 (5 bases). The CDR3 runs 14 residues. Trimming stripped 5 bases from V and 7 bases from J, with 18 bases between. Germline V lookup: CDR1 SGHRS, CDR2 YFSETQ. The CDR3 nucleotides are TGCGCCAGCAGTGGGCGGGGGGTGACTTCTGGCTACACCTTC. Translating it yields CASSGRGVTSGYTF.

The chain recombines TRBV9 with TRBJ2-5; a weak D match, TRBD1 (6 bases). V was trimmed by 3 bases and J by 1 base, leaving 16 bases between them. The CDR3 runs to 16 residues. CDR1 is SGDLS, CDR2 YYNGEE, per germline. The CDR3 loop reads CASSDPGQWGQETQYF. CDR3 in DNA: TGTGCCAGCAGCGACCCGGGACAATGGGGCCAAGAGACCCAGTACTTC.

This chain joins TRBV29-1 and TRBJ1-1; 7 nucleotides match TRBD1. Germline-derived CDR1 and CDR2 are SQVTM and ANQGSEA. CDR3 size: 12 residues. Trimming took 4 bases from V and 6 from J; bases not matched to a gene: 5. Here the CDR3 reads CSVANDRAEAFF. CDR3 nucleotides: TGCAGCGTTGCCAACGACAGGGCTGAAGCTTTCTTT. Using reference TRBV29-1 and TRBJ1-1 for the parts outside the CDR3, the full variable domain is SAVISQKPSRDICQRGTSLTIQCQVDSQVTMMFWYRQQPGQSLTLIATANQGSEATYESGFVIDKFPISRPNLTFSTLTVSNMSPEDSSIYLCSVANDRAEAFFGQGTRLTVV.

The CDR3 loop is CASRRGASAVNEQFF. CDR3 sequence (DNA): TGTGCCAGTAGAAGAGGGGCTAGCGCCGTCAATGAGCAGTTCTTC. The genes are TRBV19 and TRBJ2-1; TRBD2 might be the D (6 bases). Germline V CDR1 and CDR2: LNHDA, SQIVND (reference sequence). The CDR3 has 15 residues. Trimming cost V 6 bases and J 6 bases, with 18 bases left between them.

The rearrangement joins TRBV6-1 to TRBJ1-5; 7 bases match TRBD1. V shed 8 bases and J 1 base; nucleotides not matched to a gene: 5. The germline CDR1 and CDR2 sequences are MNHNS and SASEGT. The CDR3 length is 14 residues. Here the CDR3 reads CASEPGQSNQPQHF. CDR3 nucleotides: TGTGCCAGCGAACCGGGACAGAGCAATCAGCCCCAGCATTTT.

This sequence joins TRBV4-1 and TRBJ2-1; D not resolved. The CDR3 has 17 amino acids. Looked up from germline, CDR1 is MGHRA and CDR2 is YSYEKL. The V end lost 3 bases, the J end lost 2 bases, and 17 bases lay between the germline ends. The CDR3 sequence is CASSQGLLSRAYNEQFF. CDR3 nucleotides: TGCGCCAGCAGCCAGGGCCTACTCAGCCGAGCCTACAATGAGCAGTTCTTC.

The CDR3 DNA is TGTGCCAGCAGTTCCAAGGCTGGAGGGGTGAACACTGAAGCTTTCTTT. It codes for CASSSKAGGVNTEAFF. This rearrangement joins TRBV6-5 to TRBJ1-1, with D perhaps TRBD1 (5 bases). This CDR3 has 16 residues. Germline V lookup: CDR1 MNHEY, CDR2 SVGAGI. V lost 4 bases, J lost 0 bases, and 15 bases lay in between.

The rearrangement joins TRBV27 to TRBJ1-1; D remains ambiguous. V gave up 0 bases and J gave up 5 bases, with 7 bases separating them. Germline loops: CDR1 MNHEY, CDR2 SMNVEV (reference sequence). The CDR3 extends over 13 amino acids. CDR3 loop: CASSLSAGTEAFF. Here the CDR3 DNA reads TGTGCCAGCAGTTTATCAGCAGGTACTGAAGCTTTCTTT.

The chain employs TRBV6-1 and TRBJ2-2; TRBD2 matches 13 bases. The CDR3 covers 18 residues. CDR1 is MNHNS, CDR2 SASEGT, per germline. The trim removed 3 bases at V and 1 base at J, leaving 5 bases unmatched. This chain's CDR3 is CASSDGLAGVVNTGELFF. The CDR3 bases are TGTGCCAGCAGTGACGGACTAGCGGGAGTTGTGAACACCGGGGAGCTGTTTTTT.

The chain has TRBV27 and TRBJ2-7, with TRBD2 matching 7 bases. This CDR3 spans 17 amino acids. CDR1 is MNHEY, CDR2 SMNVEV, per germline (reference sequence). V lost 5 bases and J lost 1; bases outside the gene matches: 14. CDR3 region: CASSLSTGTGGSYEQYF. CDR3 sequence (DNA): TGTGCCAGCAGTCTTTCCACCGGGACGGGGGGTTCCTACGAGCAGTACTTC.